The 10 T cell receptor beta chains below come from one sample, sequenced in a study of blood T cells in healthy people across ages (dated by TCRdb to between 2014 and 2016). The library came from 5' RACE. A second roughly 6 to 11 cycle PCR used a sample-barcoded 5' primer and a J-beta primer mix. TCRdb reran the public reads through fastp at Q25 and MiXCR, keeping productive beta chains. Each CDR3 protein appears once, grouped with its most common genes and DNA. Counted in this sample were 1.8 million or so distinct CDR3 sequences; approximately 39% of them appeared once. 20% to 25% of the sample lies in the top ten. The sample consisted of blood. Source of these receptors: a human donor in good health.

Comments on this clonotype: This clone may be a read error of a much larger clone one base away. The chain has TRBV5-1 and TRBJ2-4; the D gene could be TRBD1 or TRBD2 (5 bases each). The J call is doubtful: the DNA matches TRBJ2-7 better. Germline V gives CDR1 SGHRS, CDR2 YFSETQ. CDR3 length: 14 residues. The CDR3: CAGSFGGQAYEQYF. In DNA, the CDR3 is TGCGCCGGCAGCTTTGGGGGTCAAGCCTACGAGCAGTACTTC.

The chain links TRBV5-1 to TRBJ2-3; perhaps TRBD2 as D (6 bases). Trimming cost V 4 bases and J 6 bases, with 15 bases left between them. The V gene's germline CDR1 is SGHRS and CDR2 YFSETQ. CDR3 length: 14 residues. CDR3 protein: CASSTGLGVDTQYF. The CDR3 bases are TGCGCCAGCAGCACGGGACTGGGCGTGGATACGCAGTATTTT.

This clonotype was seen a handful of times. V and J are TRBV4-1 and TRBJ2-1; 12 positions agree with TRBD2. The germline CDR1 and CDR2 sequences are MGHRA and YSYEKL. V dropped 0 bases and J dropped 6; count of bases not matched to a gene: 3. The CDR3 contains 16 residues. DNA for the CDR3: TGCGCCAGCAGCCAAGACTCTAGCGGGGGGGCCAATGAGCAGTTCTTC. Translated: CASSQDSSGGANEQFF.

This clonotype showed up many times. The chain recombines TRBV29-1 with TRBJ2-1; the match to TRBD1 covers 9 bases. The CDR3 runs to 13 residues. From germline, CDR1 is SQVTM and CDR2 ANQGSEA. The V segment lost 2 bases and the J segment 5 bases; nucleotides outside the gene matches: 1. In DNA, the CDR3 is TGCAGCGTTGAAAGGGACAGGGACAATGAGCAGTTCTTC. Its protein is CSVERDRDNEQFF.

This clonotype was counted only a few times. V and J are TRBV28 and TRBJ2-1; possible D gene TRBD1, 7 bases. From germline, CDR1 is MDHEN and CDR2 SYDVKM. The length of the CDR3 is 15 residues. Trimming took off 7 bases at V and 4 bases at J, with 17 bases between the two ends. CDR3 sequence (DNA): TGTGCCAGCATCAATAGACAGGGAGGTTACAATGAGCAGTTCTTC. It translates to CASINRQGGYNEQFF.

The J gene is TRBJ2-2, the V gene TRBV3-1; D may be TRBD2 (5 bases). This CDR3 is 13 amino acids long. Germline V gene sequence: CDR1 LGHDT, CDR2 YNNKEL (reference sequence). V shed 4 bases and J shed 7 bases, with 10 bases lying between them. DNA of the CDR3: TGTGCCAGCAGCCGGACTGCCGGCGGGGAGCTGTTTTTT. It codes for CASSRTAGGELFF.

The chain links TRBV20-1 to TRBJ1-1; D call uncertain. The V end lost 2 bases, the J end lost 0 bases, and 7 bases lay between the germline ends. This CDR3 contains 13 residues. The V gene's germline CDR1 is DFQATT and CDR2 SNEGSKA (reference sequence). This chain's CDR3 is CSARRVLNTEAFF. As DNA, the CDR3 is TGCAGTGCTAGAAGGGTACTGAACACTGAAGCTTTCTTT.

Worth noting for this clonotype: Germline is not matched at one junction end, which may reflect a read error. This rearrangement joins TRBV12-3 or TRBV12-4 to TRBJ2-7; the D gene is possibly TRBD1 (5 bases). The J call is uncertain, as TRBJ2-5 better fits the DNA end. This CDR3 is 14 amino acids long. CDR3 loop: CASSWGFTQGTQYF. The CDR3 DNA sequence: TGTGCCAGCAGTTGGGGCTTCACGCAAGGGACCCAGTACTTC.

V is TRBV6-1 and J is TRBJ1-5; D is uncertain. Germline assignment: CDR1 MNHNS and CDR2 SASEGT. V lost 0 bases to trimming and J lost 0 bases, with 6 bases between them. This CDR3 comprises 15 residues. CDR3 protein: CASSEATSSNQPQHF. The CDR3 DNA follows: TGTGCCAGCAGTGAAGCGACGAGTAGCAATCAGCCCCAGCATTTT.

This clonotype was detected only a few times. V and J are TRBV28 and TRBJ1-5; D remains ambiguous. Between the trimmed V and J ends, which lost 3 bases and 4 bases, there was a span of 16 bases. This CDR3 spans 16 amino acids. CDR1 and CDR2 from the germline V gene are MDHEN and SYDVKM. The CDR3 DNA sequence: TGTGCCAGCAGTTTCGGCCCGAGCGTAGCAAATCAGCCCCAGCATTTT. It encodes CASSFGPSVANQPQHF.